The source of this T cell receptor (beta chain) is a study of graft-versus-host responses after intestinal transplantation. Study-wide background: Tacrolimus and steroids were given for around 3 years to all recipients after anti-thymocyte globulin induction. Study observations and caveats: Analysis identified GvH clones in recipient marrow, with some appearing first in ileum or blood. Those patients showing graft-donor T cell macrochimerism displayed high graft-versus-host to host-versus-graft clonal ratios in allografts.

Clones were sequenced by immunoSEQ multiplex PCR, and TCRdb holds only the in-frame ones, with some missing. The repertoire consists of about 39,000 clones, with roughly 95% occurring once and the leading ten covering over 0.2%. The CDR3 is 19 residues long. V lost 1 base to trimming and J lost 0 bases, with 21 bases between them. Looked up from germline, CDR1 is MGHRA and CDR2 is YSYEKL. Concerning this clone: The antigen is unknown.

The chain joins TRBV4-1 to TRBJ1-2; D is perhaps TRBD1 (6 bases). This receptor was identified in a human donor who was the organ donor for an intestinal transplant. Sequencing was performed on unstimulated CD8+ T cells sorted from spleen or lymph node cells, taken before transplant. This chain's CDR3 is CASSQGDAGSGASNYGYTF. The CDR3 nucleotides are TGCGCCAGCAGCCAAGGGGATGCCGGGTCAGGGGCTTCTAACTATGGCTACACCTTC.